Below are 9 T cell receptor beta chains sequenced from a single sample in a study of OX40 agonist ivuxolimab in advanced cancers. TCRdb keeps only in-frame clones here, not all; method: immunoSEQ multiplex PCR. The profile shows about 81,000 clones, 88% of them singletons. Sample: CD4+ or CD8+ T cells sorted from blood, taken in a trial of the OX40 agonist ivuxolimab. The receptors come from an adult with an advanced solid tumor such as melanoma, head and neck, liver or kidney cancer.

V and J are TRBV4-2 and TRBJ1-3; TRBD1 is a possible D gene (6 bases). The CDR3 is 18 residues long. CDR1 and CDR2 (germline): LGHNA, YNFKEQ. V was pared by 1 base and J by 1 base, with 17 bases between. For the CDR3, the DNA is TGTGCCAGCAGCCAAGGTTCGGGACAAGGGTTTTCTGGAAACACCATATATTTT. Protein: CASSQGSGQGFSGNTIYF.

The rearrangement joins TRBV19 to TRBJ2-3, with D maybe TRBD1 (6 bases). This CDR3 spans 14 amino acids. Trimming shortened V by 5 bases and J by 4 bases, and 13 bases separated the two germline ends. The V gene's germline CDR1 is LNHDA and CDR2 SQIVND (reference sequence). CDR3 sequence: CASSQARGSDTQYF. The CDR3 DNA reads as TGTGCCAGTAGTCAGGCCAGGGGTTCAGATACGCAGTATTTT.

V is TRBV5-1 and J is TRBJ2-2; TRBD1 is a possible D gene (6 bases). Germline lookup yields CDR1 SGHRS and CDR2 YFSETQ. The CDR3 is 17 amino acids. V gave up 4 bases and J gave up 4 bases, with 20 bases separating them. The DNA for the CDR3 is TGCGCCAGCAGCGGATACAGGGACGGGTCGGTCACCGGGGAGCTGTTTTTT. It yields the protein CASSGYRDGSVTGELFF.

The chain has TRBV20-1 and TRBJ1-2; the D is unclear. This CDR3 contains 11 residues. Per germline, CDR1 DFQATT and CDR2 SNEGSKA (reference sequence). V was shortened by 5 bases and J by 4 bases, with 8 bases between the two germline ends. Here the CDR3 reads CSALRTYGYTF. The CDR3 region has the DNA TGCAGTGCTCTCCGGACCTATGGCTACACCTTC.

J is TRBJ1-5 and V is TRBV19, with 10 nucleotides matching TRBD1. This CDR3 has 14 amino acids. Germline V gene sequence: CDR1 LNHDA, CDR2 SQIVND (reference sequence). The J segment lost 2 bases and the V segment lost 5 bases, leaving 0 bases of the junction unmatched. As DNA, the CDR3 is TGTGCCAGTAGTGGGACAGGGGGCAATCAGCCCCAGCATTTT. Protein sequence: CASSGTGGNQPQHF. Drawing the rest from reference TRBV19 and TRBJ1-5, the complete variable domain is DGGITQSPKYLFRKEGQNVTLSCEQNLNHDAMYWYRQDPGQGLRLIYYSQIVNDFQKGDIAEGYSVSREKKESFPLTVTSAQKNPTAFYLCASSGTGGNQPQHFGDGTRLSIL.

The chain carries TRBV27 and TRBJ2-1, with 7 bases aligning to TRBD2. Germline values: CDR1 MNHEY, CDR2 SMNVEV (reference sequence). The CDR3 covers 13 residues. V shed 5 bases, J shed 15 bases, and the junction held 13 bases outside the gene matches. CDR3 coding DNA: TGTGCCAGCAGTAGGACTAGTGGGGGGGTGGTGTTCTTC. It yields the protein CASSRTSGGVVFF.

The rearrangement links TRBV5-5 to TRBJ2-2; D is undetermined. The germline CDR1 and CDR2 sequences are SGHKS and YYEKEE (reference sequence). Trimming cost V 9 bases and J 1 base, with 19 bases left between them. This CDR3 has 16 residues. Here the CDR3 DNA reads TGTGCCACTTTAACCGGGCCAACATTGAACACCGGGGAGCTGTTTTTT. The encoded protein is CATLTGPTLNTGELFF.

As to this clone: Because the CDR3 is missing its conserved closing phenylalanine or tryptophan, this is likely a read error. V is TRBV2 and J is TRBJ1-6, with D possibly being TRBD1 (5 bases). V dropped 5 bases and J dropped 7 bases, with 12 bases sitting between them. Germline assignment: CDR1 SNHLY and CDR2 FYNNEI. This CDR3 comprises 14 residues. The CDR3 DNA follows: TGTGCCAGCAGTCACGGGGCGGCCAATTCACCCCTCCACCTT. Protein product: CASSHGAANSPLHL.

V is TRBV4-3 and J is TRBJ2-3; TRBD1 is a possible D gene (6 bases). Germline V CDR1 and CDR2: LGHNA, YSLEER. The V and J ends lost 0 bases and 4 bases respectively, with 14 bases between them. This CDR3 comprises 16 residues. Here the CDR3 DNA reads TGCGCCAGCAGCCAAGACCCAAGACAGGTCCCAGATACGCAGTATTTT. It yields the protein CASSQDPRQVPDTQYF.